What follows is one T cell receptor (beta chain) and its context. Other DNA sequences in this specimen translate into the identical CDR3. This sample stems from a study of blood T cell repertoires in COVID-19. Background on the study: The origin of the acute and convalescent COVID-19 samples was the United States, Italy and Spain.

Original methodology: Amplified reference gene primers provided the basis for estimating nucleated cell counts. Here immunoSEQ multiplex PCR was the method, and the copy in TCRdb shows in-frame clones only, minus some. The DNA gave D and trimming, while V, J and clone size come from that table. The sample consists of 250,000 to 300,000 clones, around 90% of them appearing once. The CDR3 is 11 amino acids. Germline V gives CDR1 GTSNPN, CDR2 SVGIG (reference sequence). The TCR sequence derives from a woman aged 50 to 65 who had recovered from COVID-19. The chain couples TRBV30 to TRBJ1-2; 8 bases match TRBD1. The specimen sequenced was peripheral blood. In DNA, the CDR3 is TGTGCTTACCAGGGGGCAGGTGGCTACACCTTC. It translates to CAYQGAGGYTF. The whole variable domain, remainder taken from reference TRBV30 and TRBJ1-2, is SQTIHQWPATLVQPVGSPLSLECTVEGTSNPNLYWYRQAAGRGLQLLFYSVGIGQISSEVPQNLSASRPQDRQFILSSKKLLLSDSGFYLCAYQGAGGYTFGSGTRLTVV.